This paragraph reports one T cell receptor (beta chain). Its antigen is unknown. Germline loops: CDR1 LNHDA, CDR2 SQIVND (reference sequence). V lost 6 bases, J lost 10 bases, and 10 bases stayed unmatched. This CDR3 has 16 amino acids. This sample is part of a study of shared clonotypes between healthy human individuals. Study-wide background: Researchers assigned three CD4 naive, three CD4 memory, two CD8 naive and one CD8 memory plate to each donor. Notes on the study in general: Estimated clonotype richness was generally higher in naive than memory subsets.

It was at deep level that the assay was run. Using immunoSEQ multiplex PCR, the repertoire was profiled, and TCRdb retains in-frame clones only, with some absent. Seen here are about 2.3 million clones, more than 85% observed once, and the top ten hold about 0.41%. This TCR derives from a man aged 18 to 30 in good health. Some clones in this sample may be carry-over from other donors' samples. Material for sequencing was naive CD4+ T cells from PBMCs. Subset noted: CD45RA+ positively selected. The chain joins TRBV19 to TRBJ2-1; 15 positions match TRBD2. The CDR3 sequence: CASSDRTSGRAGEQFF. Here the CDR3 DNA reads TGTGCCAGTAGCGACAGGACTAGCGGGAGGGCCGGGGAGCAGTTCTTC.